The clone carrying this T cell receptor beta chain was observed many times. The antigen remains unidentified. These data come from a study of ipilimumab plus nivolumab after autologous stem cell transplantation. Clones were read by immunoSEQ multiplex PCR, and TCRdb kept only the in-frame ones, dropping some. Among around 17,000 clones, roughly 70% were seen once, and the ten largest hold roughly 20%. Germline CDR1 reads SGDLS; CDR2 reads YYNGEE. V lost 4 bases and J 2 bases, leaving 13 bases between the germline ends. This CDR3 contains 14 residues. Patients got ipilimumab 1 mg/kg beginning 14 to 28 days post-transplant. Through week 26, nivolumab 3 mg/kg IV was given weeks 1, 4, 7, 10, then biweekly. Overall study findings and caveats: The authors say TCR, Treg and microbiome findings warrant further study.

Material: PBMCs, obtained in a trial of ipilimumab plus nivolumab as post-transplant consolidation. The TCR originated in a male donor with diffuse large B-cell lymphoma. The chain links TRBV9 to TRBJ2-7, with a possible D match to TRBD1 (6 bases). CDR3 loop: CASSPGDIAYEQYF. The CDR3 bases are TGTGCCAGCAGCCCAGGGGACATCGCCTACGAGCAGTACTTC.